This TCR beta chain appears in the sequencing data of a study of technical replicates of blood from a handful of donors. The J segment lost 1 base and the V segment lost 0 bases, leaving 0 bases of the junction unmatched. Germline assignment: CDR1 SGHRS and CDR2 YFSETQ. The CDR3 is 15 amino acids. Clones were sequenced by immunoSEQ multiplex PCR, and TCRdb holds only the in-frame ones, with some missing. The table lists 55,000 to 75,000 clones, approximately 95% of them singletons, with roughly 3.1% in the top ten. Sequencing input: PBMCs. This TCR derives from a human donor in good health. Some clones in this sample may be carry-over from other donors' samples. The chain couples TRBV5-1 to TRBJ1-3, with TRBD1 matching 8 bases. In nucleotides, the CDR3 is TGCGCCAGCAGCTTGGACAGGGGGTCTGGAAACACCATATATTTT. Translation gives CASSLDRGSGNTIYF.